This TCR beta chain derives from a study of response to subunit inactivated influenza vaccine. Via MiXCR, TCRdb re-called the RT-PCR reads, giving one row per CDR3 protein. The sample records about 540,000 distinct CDR3 sequences, less than 25% being singletons. The V gene lost 2 bases and the J gene lost 0 bases, with 11 bases spanning the gap. The CDR3 totals 15 residues. Germline V gene sequence: CDR1 MNHEY, CDR2 SVGAGI. This sample also belongs to another study, concerning T cells expressing NK-cell markers. Per that paper: 5'RACE template switching with UMIs generated TCR beta cDNA. Sequencing covered eight donors, seven HCMV-seropositive and one seronegative. Several experiments added an anti-gamma-delta TCR antibody to sort only alpha-beta TCR T cells. Also leading the CD3+CD56-NKG2C+ fraction in a handful of donors were these clonotypes.

The receptor was derived from a man aged 50 to 59 who received an inactivated influenza vaccine. The genes are TRBV6-5 and TRBJ2-7; D call uncertain. Sequenced here: CD4+ T cells sorted from PBMCs, sampled 11 to 12 days after vaccination. The CDR3 bases are TGTGCCAGCAGTTACGAACGTAGGAGCTCCTACGAGCAGTACTTC. Protein sequence: CASSYERRSSYEQYF.